This T cell receptor beta chain was obtained from a study of cytomegalovirus exposure and HLA in healthy donors (dated by TCRdb to 2017 to 2019). General notes on the study: In an earlier analysis of 550 to 750 of the donors, roughly 300 Gb of sequence data and approximately 100 million unique TCR beta sequences from approximately 180 million T cells were reported. Donor age, sex, ethnicity and CMV serostatus were compiled together with the repertoire data. Along with the approximately 650-subject first cohort, a separate validation cohort of approximately 110 different subjects was used. Across 300 to 500 genotyped donors of the cohort, an average of approximately 240,000 unique TCR beta nucleotide sequences per donor were sequenced, and 15% to 20% of those sequences were non-productive. To study patterns of TCR occurrence, a later analysis re-analyzed previously published TCR beta repertoires from around 700 donors and added high-resolution HLA genotyping. Among the roughly 400 genotyped donors, approximately 81% belonged to the genetic ancestry cluster associated with self-reported Caucasian donors. Genome-wide SNP genotypes for about 60% of the roughly 670 donors were used in a later genetic analysis, which treated that subset as a discovery cohort. The study profiled the T cell repertoires of 500 to 800 subjects by immunosequencing and related them to cytomegalovirus serostatus. Typing coverage differed by locus: A, B, C, DRB1 and DQB1 were typed in roughly 620-640 donors, DQA1 in approximately 520, DPA1 in 600 to 610, and DPB1 in 472. The aim of the study was to test whether cataloging public T cell receptors could identify signatures of past pathogen exposure. HLA typing included class I and class II loci at four-digit resolution. Rather than drawing on any new phenotypic data, the later analysis identified candidate immune exposures from TCR beta sequences and the way those sequences occurred across donors. To predict cytomegalovirus infection status, the study brought together high-throughput TCR immunosequencing, statistical association of individual TCRs with disease status, and machine learning. An early release that covered 640 HLA-typed donors contained 300 to 350 gigabases of sequencing data and 70 million to 100 million unique TCR sequences. All discovery cohort repertoires had been generated on a single sequencing platform. Because of strong linkage in the cohort, five DR-DQ haplotypes were treated as single units for association and clustering. An earlier analysis of several hundred of the donors applied high-throughput TCR beta sequencing to assess whether each TCR beta V gene segment acted as functional or pseudogenic. Broader findings and caveats from the paper: HLA typing was unavailable for some donors at each locus, so association tests used only the typed subset. It was suggested by the authors that the approach could potentially be generalized to other disease states and immunological phenotypes. The only immune exposure information available for the cohort was CMV serostatus. In a later analysis, HLA-associated TCR beta chains were found to be more clonally expanded and to have lower generation probabilities than equally common non-associated chains. In vitro tests confirmed that a few of the cytomegalovirus-associated TCR beta chains recognize cytomegalovirus antigens. In both the original and validation cohorts, the classifier was reported to diagnose cytomegalovirus status with high specificity and sensitivity. In an earlier analysis of around 500 of the donors, most TCR beta V segments appeared in productive rearrangements about 87% or about 30% of the time, broadly matching IMGT annotations. The study listed 150 to 200 TCR beta chains as associated with cytomegalovirus. Strong co-occurrence of HLA alleles, especially DR and DQ, made assigning TCR associations to individual alleles difficult. Several of the top co-occurrence clusters appeared to be linked to parvovirus B19, influenza, CMV and Epstein-Barr virus, according to a later analysis. Most TCR sequences were observed very rarely across donors, whereas some public TCRs were present in many individuals. According to a later analysis, TCR association rates differed among HLA loci, with DRB1 alleles showing the most associated TCRs and HLA-C alleles showing the fewest. Correlated functional status among segregating V segments might reflect linkage disequilibrium, but an unknown experimental factor could not be ruled out. In a later genetic analysis, fewer N-insertions in productive TCRs were reported among donors in an Asian-associated ancestry cluster than the roughly 700-donor mean. Some IMGT-functional V segments, including TRBV6-2 and TRBV6-3, could not be told apart with the 87-base-pair reads, so those segments were excluded. In a later genetic analysis, a missense DCLRE1C variant was associated with V-gene and J-gene trimming of TCR beta chains, and the association was replicated in an independent cohort. A later analysis found that most CMV-associated TCR beta chains appeared HLA-restricted, with HLA associations seemingly driven largely by CMV exposure. Roughly uniform sequencing depth across donors was assumed in presence/absence analyses, although this assumption may not hold. A further reported finding was that TCR beta sequences accurately predicted the HLA-A and HLA-B alleles for most subjects in the first cohort. A cluster of highly shared sequence variants was judged likely to represent a technical artifact of the sequencing pipeline. Because counts were too low, about 17 rarely observed V segments, including chromosome 9 orphons, were excluded from the earlier analysis of some 540 of the donors. At a false discovery rate of 0.05, a later analysis linked approximately 18,000 TCR beta sequences to specific HLA alleles. Only TCR beta chains were sequenced in this cohort, and the absence of alpha or paired-chain data limited detectable features.

The germline V gene yields MNHNS for CDR1 and SASEGT for CDR2. The CDR3 measures 15 amino acids from cysteine to phenylalanine. Left in the record is the CDR3 DNA by itself, 45 bases read in frame from the first base. V ends up 7 bases short and J 2 bases short, with an unmatched junction base count of 11. In total, approximately 690 healthy bone marrow donors made up the cohort. At the time of sampling, all cohort members were nominally healthy, though unrecorded immune exposures were likely present. The donor was CMV seronegative and belonged to the group of 352 seronegative cohort members. A peripheral blood sample was provided by each donor, and peripheral blood mononuclear cells were used for TCR beta sequencing. The Qiagen DNeasy Blood Extraction Kit was used to extract genomic DNA from the blood cell samples. In this sample, this clone turned up once. No antigen is known for it. Per-base quality was not reported, and no clone a single base away is much larger than it.

The receptor library was made with the immunoSEQ multiplex PCR assay. For the multiplex PCR, a mixture combining 60 forward primers for TCR Vbeta segments and 13 reverse primers for TCR Jbeta segments was used. A multiplex PCR assay on genomic DNA amplified the CDR3 region of rearranged TCR beta genes. Amplified TCR beta libraries were sequenced as 87-base-pair reads on the Illumina HiSeq System. As for the original processing: Across the 700 or so repertoires, a later analysis counted around 80 million unique TCR beta chains, approximately 12 million of which were shared by at least two donors. Raw reads were error-corrected and collapsed into unique sequences with a nearest-neighbor algorithm that merged closely related sequences to remove PCR and sequencing errors. V, D and J gene segments were assigned by aligning CDR3 sequences to IMGT reference sequences. Each retained sequence needed at least a six-nucleotide match to both a V gene segment and a J gene segment. A rearrangement counted as productive if the CDR3 had no stop codons and remained in frame with V and J, and every other rearrangement counted as non-productive. Following IMGT convention, CDR3 was defined as the stretch from the second conserved V-encoded cysteine up to the conserved J-encoded phenylalanine. The earlier analysis of about 530 of the donors excluded any sequence lacking an unambiguous match to a single V gene segment. In an earlier analysis of several hundred of the donors, V segments were called functional above 56.7% productive rearrangements and were called segregating when the between-donor standard deviation exceeded 5%. A statistical classification framework was built for diagnosing cytomegalovirus status from the catalog of TCR beta chain sequences. V and J gene assignment, in a later analysis, came from comparing TCR nucleotide sequences with IMGT/GENE-DB human TR gene sequences. Using the TCRdist pipeline, a later analysis assigned CDR3 sequences along with most-parsimonious VDJ recombination scenarios. A later analysis defined each TCR beta chain by its CDR3 amino acid sequence plus V-gene family, and excluded reads lacking a unique V-gene family. A later analysis removed 592 highly shared, low-generation-probability nucleotide sequences to deal with suspected cross-contamination and a sequencing artifact. For each public chain, a later analysis derived a clonal expansion index from normalized ranks of inferred template counts within each repertoire. A later analysis computed generation probabilities with a VDJ recombination model fitted to out-of-frame rearrangements, and checked the results against IGoR. In a later analysis, hypergeometric tests were used to score TCR-TCR, TCR-HLA and TCR-CMV co-occurrence, with a repertoire-size bias correction applied to TCR pairs. In a later analysis, false discovery rates were estimated by permuting HLA or CMV assignments 20 times. In a later analysis, co-occurring TCRs were grouped using DBSCAN, and TCRdist sequence similarity was added for clustering within HLA-allele-positive subsets. Co-occurrence clustering excluded repertoires with fewer than 30,000 or more than 120,000 public chains, plus five with anomalous nucleotide sharing. The immuneACCESS repertoire file appears here via TCRdb, limited to in-frame rearrangements. These files lack a portion of the clones; in checked studies, under half of the deficit traces to unresolved V genes, and the cause of the others is not known. Clonal size and the V and J genes are those of that table, whereas D and trimming came from the DNA. The sample records some 70,000 clones, approximately 84% of which are singletons. The ten largest clones represent 2% to 2.5% of the sample.

Rearrangement joined TRBV6-1 to TRBJ2-7, with 7 central nucleotides matching TRBD2. The sequenced sample was PBMCs. The receptor comes from a woman between 45 and 60 years old in good health and CMV-seronegative. CDR3 region: CASTGRNVLAYEQYF. The nucleotide sequence reads TGTGCCAGCACCGGGAGGAACGTATTAGCCTACGAGCAGTACTTC.